The rows below give T cell receptor beta chains drawn from one sample of a study of cytomegalovirus exposure and HLA in healthy donors. Generated by immunoSEQ multiplex PCR, the TCRdb table keeps only in-frame clones and is missing some. The sample holds 300,000 to 400,000 clones, 88% seen once. Sequencing was done on a sample of PBMCs. The receptors derive from a man aged 30 to 45 in good health and CMV-seronegative. The CDR3 runs from the conserved cysteine through the conserved F or W.

j_call,cdr3_length,v_call,cdr3_aa
TRBJ1-3,14,TRBV5-6,CASTWASPGNTIYF
TRBJ1-6,12,TRBV19,CATTGYNSPLHF
TRBJ1-5,14,TRBV18,CASSPTGGGQPQHF
TRBJ2-3,14,TRBV13,CASSLFFGSDTQYF
TRBJ2-3,16,TRBV6-6,CASSYSSGARGDTQYF
TRBJ2-7,12,TRBV6-5,CASGPWGDEQYF
TRBJ1-6,14,TRBV5-1,CASSLRGGNSPLHF
TRBJ2-5,13,TRBV27,CASSPNAGLAQYF
TRBJ2-7,13,TRBV6-5,CASSFGHNYEQYF
TRBJ2-5,16,TRBV5-1,CASSSSGTGSGETQYF
TRBJ1-5,16,TRBV5-6,CASSLRTGSPNQPQHF
TRBJ2-7,17,TRBV10-1,CASSPRRSGTGATEQYF
TRBJ1-1,15,TRBV6-5,CASSPGQSMNTEAFF
TRBJ1-5,15,TRBV4-1,CASSPEEATNQPQHF
TRBJ2-1,17,TRBV18,CASSTTAPGQGSNEQFF
TRBJ2-2,13,TRBV30,CAWGLLRGGELFF
TRBJ1-3,16,TRBV9,CASSVRDRAHGNTIYF
TRBJ2-1,12,TRBV6-4,CASSAGQSEQFF
TRBJ2-3,17,TRBV4-1,CASSRIMGLAGGDTQYF
TRBJ2-5,15,TRBV5-1,CASRSKTAPQETQYF
TRBJ2-3,13,TRBV2,CASRGQGTDTQYF
TRBJ2-7,16,TRBV4-1,CASRPIKRDRAKEQYF
TRBJ2-1,15,TRBV7-9,CASHQSGGRYNEQFF
TRBJ2-3,16,TRBV6-6,CASSYGGPPYEDTQYF
TRBJ2-3,14,TRBV2,CASGAGSFTDTQYF
TRBJ1-1,14,TRBV6-1,CASSEVTGDTEAFF
TRBJ1-6,17,TRBV7-6,CASSLSPDRSYNSPLHF
TRBJ2-7,15,TRBV12-5,CASGSRRGNSYEQYF
TRBJ1-1,15,TRBV7-9,CASSWRSEGNTEAFF
TRBJ1-3,14,TRBV5-1,CASSPPGQGNTIYF
TRBJ2-5,14,TRBV5-4,CASGSGGGQETQYF
TRBJ1-4,17,TRBV4-1,CASSLIDRGRTNEKLFF
TRBJ1-6,15,TRBV28,CASSLRTALNSPLHF
TRBJ2-3,14,TRBV6-4,CASKRTSAQDTQYF
TRBJ2-1,17,TRBV19,CASRPLASRQGNNEQFF
TRBJ1-5,13,TRBV7-2,CASSFRGNQPQHF
TRBJ1-6,17,TRBV30,CAGDRLPLNSYNSPLHF
TRBJ2-7,15,TRBV6-6,CASSATSGGYYEQYF
TRBJ1-2,12,TRBV5-1,CASSLDRDGYTF
TRBJ2-6,16,TRBV19,CASSPTIPSGANVLTF
TRBJ1-3,16,TRBV5-3,CARSLVFRVAGNTIYF
TRBJ2-1,19,TRBV5-4,CASSLERIEGGPGVDEQFF
TRBJ1-3,15,TRBV6-5,CASSSQGTSGNTIYF
TRBJ1-5,14,TRBV27,CASSLRGPNQPQHF